This TCR beta chain derives from a study of blood T cell repertoires in COVID-19. Measured with immunoSEQ multiplex PCR; TCRdb has only the in-frame clones, and not every one. The profile shows around 500,000 clones, roughly 90% of them singletons. V lost 0 bases, J lost 7 bases, and 13 bases lay in between. The CDR3 has 14 residues. Germline V gene data show CDR1 as SGDLS and CDR2 as YYNGEE. The chain links TRBV9 to TRBJ1-2; TRBD1 is a possible D gene (5 bases). The source of this sequence is a woman aged 35 to 49 who had recovered from COVID-19. The sequenced sample was PBMCs or T cells enriched from blood (not recorded which). CDR3 DNA sequence: TGTGCCAGCAGCGTAGAGGGGCAGGGAGGTGGCTACACCTTC. It translates to CASSVEGQGGGYTF.